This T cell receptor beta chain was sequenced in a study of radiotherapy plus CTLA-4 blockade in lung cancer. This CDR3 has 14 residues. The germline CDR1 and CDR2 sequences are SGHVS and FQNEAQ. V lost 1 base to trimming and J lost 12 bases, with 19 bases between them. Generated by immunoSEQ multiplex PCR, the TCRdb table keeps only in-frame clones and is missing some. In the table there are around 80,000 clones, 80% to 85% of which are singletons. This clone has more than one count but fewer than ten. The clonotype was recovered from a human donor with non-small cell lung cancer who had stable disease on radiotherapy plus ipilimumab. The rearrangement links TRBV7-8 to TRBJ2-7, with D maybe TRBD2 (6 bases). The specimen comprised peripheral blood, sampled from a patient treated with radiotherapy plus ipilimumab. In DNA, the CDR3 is TGTGCCAGCAGCTTAGGACTAGGGACCGCCCCCCCGTACTTC. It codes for CASSLGLGTAPPYF.